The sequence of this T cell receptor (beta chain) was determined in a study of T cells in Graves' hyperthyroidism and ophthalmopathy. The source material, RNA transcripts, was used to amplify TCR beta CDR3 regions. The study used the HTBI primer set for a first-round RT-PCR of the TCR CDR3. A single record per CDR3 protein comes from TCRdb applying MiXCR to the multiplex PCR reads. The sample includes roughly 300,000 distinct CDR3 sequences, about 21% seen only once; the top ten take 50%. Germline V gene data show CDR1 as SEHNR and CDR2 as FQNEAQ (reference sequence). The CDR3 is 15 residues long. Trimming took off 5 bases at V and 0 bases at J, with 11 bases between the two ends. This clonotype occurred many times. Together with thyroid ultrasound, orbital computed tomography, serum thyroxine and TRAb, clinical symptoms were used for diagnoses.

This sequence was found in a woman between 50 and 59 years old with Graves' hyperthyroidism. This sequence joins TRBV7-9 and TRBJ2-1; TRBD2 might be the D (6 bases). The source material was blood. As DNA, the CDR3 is TGTGCCAGCAGCGCCGGGGGAAGCTCCTACAATGAGCAGTTCTTC. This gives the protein CASSAGGSSYNEQFF.